A few counts support the clone carrying this T cell receptor beta chain. The sample holds other DNA sequences that translate to the same CDR3. Following extraction, RNA underwent reverse transcription to cDNA, which served as the sequencing template. Sequenced by immunoSEQ multiplex PCR; TCRdb stores in-frame clones only, minus some. In the table there are under 300,000 clones, roughly 69% of which are singletons. This sample is part of a study of CD8+ T cells in alopecia areata. The sequencing here drew on CD4+ T cells sorted from blood, taken at week 0. The TCR was taken from a human donor with alopecia areata.

The CDR3 DNA sequence: TGTGCCAGCTCACCACAACCAACAGATACGCAGTATTTT. Amino acids: CASSPQPTDTQYF. J is TRBJ2-3 and V is TRBV18; no clear D. V lost 1 base and J 3 bases, leaving 5 bases between the germline ends. CDR3 length: 13 residues. The germline CDR1 and CDR2 sequences are KGHSH and LQKENI.